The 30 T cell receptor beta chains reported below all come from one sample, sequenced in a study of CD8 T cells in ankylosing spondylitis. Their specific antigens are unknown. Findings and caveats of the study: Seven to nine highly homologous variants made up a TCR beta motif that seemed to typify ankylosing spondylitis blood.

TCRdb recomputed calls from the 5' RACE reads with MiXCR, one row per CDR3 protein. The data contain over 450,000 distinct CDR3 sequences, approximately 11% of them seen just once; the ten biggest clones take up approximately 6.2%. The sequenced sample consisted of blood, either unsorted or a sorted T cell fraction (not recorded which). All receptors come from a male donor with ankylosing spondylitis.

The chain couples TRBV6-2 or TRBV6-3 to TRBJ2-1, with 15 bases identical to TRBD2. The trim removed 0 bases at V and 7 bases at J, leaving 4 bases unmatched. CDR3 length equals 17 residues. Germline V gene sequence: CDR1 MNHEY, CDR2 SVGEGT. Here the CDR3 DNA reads TGTGCCAGCAGTTACTCTCGGACTAGCGGGAGGGGTAATGAGCAGTTCTTC. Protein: CASSYSRTSGRGNEQFF.

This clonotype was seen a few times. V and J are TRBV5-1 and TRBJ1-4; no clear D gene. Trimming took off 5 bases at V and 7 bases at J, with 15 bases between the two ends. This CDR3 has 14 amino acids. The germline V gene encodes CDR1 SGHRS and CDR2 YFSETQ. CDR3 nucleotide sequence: TGCGCCAGCAGAACCGGGCCTTCGGGTGAAAAACTGTTTTTT. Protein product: CASRTGPSGEKLFF.

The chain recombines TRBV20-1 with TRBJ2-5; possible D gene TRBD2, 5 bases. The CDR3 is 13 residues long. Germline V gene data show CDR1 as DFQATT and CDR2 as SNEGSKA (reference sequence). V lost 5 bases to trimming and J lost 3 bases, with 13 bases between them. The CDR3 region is CSAPGRIEETQYF. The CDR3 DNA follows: TGCAGTGCTCCGGGGAGAATCGAAGAGACCCAGTACTTC.

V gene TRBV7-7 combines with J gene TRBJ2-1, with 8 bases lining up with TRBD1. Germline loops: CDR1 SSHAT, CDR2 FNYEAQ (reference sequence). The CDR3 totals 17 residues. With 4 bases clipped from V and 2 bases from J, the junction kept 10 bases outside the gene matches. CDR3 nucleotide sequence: TGTGCCAGCAGCTCCTCGACAGGGGCCAACACCTACAATGAGCAGTTCTTC. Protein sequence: CASSSSTGANTYNEQFF.

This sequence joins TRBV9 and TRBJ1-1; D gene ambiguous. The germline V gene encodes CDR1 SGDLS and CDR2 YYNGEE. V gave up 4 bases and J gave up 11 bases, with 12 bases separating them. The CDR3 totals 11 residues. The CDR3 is CASSPQPRAFF. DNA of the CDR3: TGTGCCAGCAGCCCCCAGCCTCGGGCTTTCTTT.

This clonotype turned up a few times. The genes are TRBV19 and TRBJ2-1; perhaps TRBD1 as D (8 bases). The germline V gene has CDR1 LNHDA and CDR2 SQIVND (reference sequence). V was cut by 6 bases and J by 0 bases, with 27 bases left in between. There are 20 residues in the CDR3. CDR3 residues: CASRVRSGQDGGLSYNEQFF. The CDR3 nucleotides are TGTGCCAGTAGAGTTAGGTCGGGACAGGACGGGGGGCTCTCCTACAATGAGCAGTTCTTC.

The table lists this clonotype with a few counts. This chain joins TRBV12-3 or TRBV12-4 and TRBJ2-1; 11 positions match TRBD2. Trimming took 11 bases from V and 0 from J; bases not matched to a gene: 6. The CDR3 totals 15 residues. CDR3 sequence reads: CACRLAGSSYNEQFF. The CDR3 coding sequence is TGTGCCTGTCGACTAGCGGGGAGCTCCTACAATGAGCAGTTCTTC.

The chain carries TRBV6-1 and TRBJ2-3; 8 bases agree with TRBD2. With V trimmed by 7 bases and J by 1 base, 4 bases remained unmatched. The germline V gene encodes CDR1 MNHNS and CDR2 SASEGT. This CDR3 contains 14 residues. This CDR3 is CASTGGDGTDTQYF. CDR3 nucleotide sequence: TGTGCCAGCACCGGGGGGGATGGCACAGATACGCAGTATTTT.

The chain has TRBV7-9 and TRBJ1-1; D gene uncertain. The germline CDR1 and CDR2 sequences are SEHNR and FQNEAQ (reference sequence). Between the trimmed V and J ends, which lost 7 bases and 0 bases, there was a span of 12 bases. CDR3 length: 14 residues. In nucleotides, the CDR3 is TGTGCCAGCACCCCCGGGGAATTGAACACTGAAGCTTTCTTT. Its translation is CASTPGELNTEAFF.

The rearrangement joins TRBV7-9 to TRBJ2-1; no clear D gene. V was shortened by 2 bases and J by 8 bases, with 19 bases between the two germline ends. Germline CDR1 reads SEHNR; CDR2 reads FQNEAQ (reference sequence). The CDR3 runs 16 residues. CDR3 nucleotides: TGTGCCAGCAGCTTAAGCTACCGCAAAGGCCGGGATGAGCAGTTCTTC. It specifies CASSLSYRKGRDEQFF.

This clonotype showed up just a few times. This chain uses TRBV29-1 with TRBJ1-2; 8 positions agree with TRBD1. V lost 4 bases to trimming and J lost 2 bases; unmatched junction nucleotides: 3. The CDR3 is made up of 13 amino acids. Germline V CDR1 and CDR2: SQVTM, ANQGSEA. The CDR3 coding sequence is TGCAGCGTTGGACAGGGGCAAAACTATGGCTACACCTTC. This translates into CSVGQGQNYGYTF.

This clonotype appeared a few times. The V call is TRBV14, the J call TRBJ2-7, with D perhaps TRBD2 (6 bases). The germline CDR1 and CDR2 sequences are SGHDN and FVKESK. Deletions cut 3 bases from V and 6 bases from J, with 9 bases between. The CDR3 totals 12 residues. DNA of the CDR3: TGTGCCAGCAGCCAGCTGGGACTCGAGCAGTACGTC. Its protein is CASSQLGLEQYV.

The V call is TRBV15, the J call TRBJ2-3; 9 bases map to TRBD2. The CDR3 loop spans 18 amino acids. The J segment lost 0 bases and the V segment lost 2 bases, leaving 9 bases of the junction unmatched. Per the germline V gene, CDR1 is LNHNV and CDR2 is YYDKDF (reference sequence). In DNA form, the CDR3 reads TGTGCCACCAGCAGAAAAAGATCTAGCGGGATCAGCACAGATACGCAGTATTTT. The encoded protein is CATSRKRSSGISTDTQYF.

DNA for the CDR3: TGTGCCAGCAGTCAAGTCCCGGGACTAGCGGGGAACTACAATGAGCAGTTCTTC. Protein product: CASSQVPGLAGNYNEQFF. The V call is TRBV28, the J call TRBJ2-1, with TRBD2 matching 13 bases. The CDR3 contains 18 residues. V gave up 5 bases and J gave up 3 bases; unmatched junction bases: 10. Germline values: CDR1 MDHEN, CDR2 SYDVKM.

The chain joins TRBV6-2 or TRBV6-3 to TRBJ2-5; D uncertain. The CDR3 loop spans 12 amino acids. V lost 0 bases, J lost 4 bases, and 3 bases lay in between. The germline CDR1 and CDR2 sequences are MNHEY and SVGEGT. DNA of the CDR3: TGTGCCAGCAGTTACTCGATAGAGACCCAGTACTTC. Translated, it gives CASSYSIETQYF.

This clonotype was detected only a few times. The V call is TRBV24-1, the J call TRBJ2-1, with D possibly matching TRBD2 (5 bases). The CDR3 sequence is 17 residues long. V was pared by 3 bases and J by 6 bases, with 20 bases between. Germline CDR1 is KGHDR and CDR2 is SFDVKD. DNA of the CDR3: TGTGCCACCAGTGATCCTCCCGGCCGGGGAAAAGTCAATGAGCAGTTCTTC. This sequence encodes CATSDPPGRGKVNEQFF.

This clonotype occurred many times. For the CDR3, the DNA is TGCGCCAGCAGCATAGGACAGGGGACCGAGCAGTACGTC. It codes for CASSIGQGTEQYV. This chain uses TRBV5-1 with TRBJ2-7, with 9 bases matching TRBD1. Germline CDR1 and CDR2: SGHRS and YFSETQ. The CDR3 is made up of 13 amino acids. V dropped 4 bases and J dropped 6; count of bases not matched to a gene: 5.

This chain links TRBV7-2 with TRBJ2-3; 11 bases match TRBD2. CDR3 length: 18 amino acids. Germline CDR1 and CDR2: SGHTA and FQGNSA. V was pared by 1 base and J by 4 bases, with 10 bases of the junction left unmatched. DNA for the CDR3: TGTGCCAGCAGCTTAGGGCTAGCGGGAGGAAAGGTCGCAGATACGCAGTATTTT. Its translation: CASSLGLAGGKVADTQYF.

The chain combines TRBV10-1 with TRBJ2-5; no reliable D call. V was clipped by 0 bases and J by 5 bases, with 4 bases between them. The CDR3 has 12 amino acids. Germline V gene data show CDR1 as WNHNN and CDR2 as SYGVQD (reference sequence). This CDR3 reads CASSESPETQYF. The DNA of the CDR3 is TGCGCCAGCAGTGAGTCGCCGGAGACCCAGTACTTC.

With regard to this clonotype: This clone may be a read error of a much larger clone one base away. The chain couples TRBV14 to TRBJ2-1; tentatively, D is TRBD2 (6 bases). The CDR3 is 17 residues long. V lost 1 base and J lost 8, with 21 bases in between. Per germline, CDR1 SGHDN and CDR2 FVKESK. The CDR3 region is CASSQGNLRRAGDEQFF. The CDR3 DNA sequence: TGTGCCAGCAGCCAAGGCAATCTTCGGCGAGCGGGTGATGAGCAGTTCTTC.

The CDR3 DNA reads TGTGCCAGCAGCCTCGGGACAGGTTATTCGTATTACTCTGGAAACACCATATATTTT. This gives the protein CASSLGTGYSYYSGNTIYF. The chain combines TRBV9 with TRBJ1-3; TRBD1 aligns across 8 bases. CDR1 is SGDLS, CDR2 YYNGEE, per germline. The CDR3 runs to 19 residues. Germline trimming cut 4 bases from V and 0 bases from J; bases unmatched to any gene: 15.

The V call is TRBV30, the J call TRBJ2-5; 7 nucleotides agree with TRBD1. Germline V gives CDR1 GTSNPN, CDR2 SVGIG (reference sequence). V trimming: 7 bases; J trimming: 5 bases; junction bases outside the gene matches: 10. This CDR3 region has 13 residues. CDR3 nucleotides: TGTGCCTACGGGCAAGGGGGCTGGGAGACCCAGTACTTC. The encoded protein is CAYGQGGWETQYF.

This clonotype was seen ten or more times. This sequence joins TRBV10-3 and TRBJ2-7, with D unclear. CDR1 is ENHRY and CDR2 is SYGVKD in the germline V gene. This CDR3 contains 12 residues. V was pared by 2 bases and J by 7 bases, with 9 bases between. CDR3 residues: CAISEVGWEQYV. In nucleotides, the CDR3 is TGTGCCATCAGTGAGGTTGGTTGGGAGCAGTACGTC.

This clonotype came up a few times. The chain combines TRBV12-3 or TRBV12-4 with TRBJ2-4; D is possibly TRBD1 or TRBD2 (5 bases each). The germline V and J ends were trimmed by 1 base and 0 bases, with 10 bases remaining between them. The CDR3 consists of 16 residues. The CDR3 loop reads CASSLVTGLAKNIQYF. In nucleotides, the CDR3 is TGTGCCAGCAGTTTAGTGACGGGGCTAGCCAAAAACATTCAGTACTTC.

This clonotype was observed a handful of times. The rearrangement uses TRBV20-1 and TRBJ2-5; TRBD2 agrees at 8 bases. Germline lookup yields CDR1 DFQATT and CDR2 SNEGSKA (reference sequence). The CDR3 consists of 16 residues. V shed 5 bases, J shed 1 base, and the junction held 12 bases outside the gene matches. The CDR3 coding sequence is TGCAGTGCTTGGGGGGGACTAGTGGACTTCCAAGAGACCCAGTACTTC. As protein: CSAWGGLVDFQETQYF.

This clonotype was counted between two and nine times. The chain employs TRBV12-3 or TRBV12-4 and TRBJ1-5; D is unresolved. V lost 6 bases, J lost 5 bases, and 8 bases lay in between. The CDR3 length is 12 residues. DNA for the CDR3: TGTGCCAGCAGCCATCAGGATCAGCCCCAGCATTTT. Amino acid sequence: CASSHQDQPQHF.

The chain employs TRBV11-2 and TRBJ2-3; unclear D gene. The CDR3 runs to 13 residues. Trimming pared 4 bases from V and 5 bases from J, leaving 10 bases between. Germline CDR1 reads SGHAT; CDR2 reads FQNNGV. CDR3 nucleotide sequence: TGTGCCAGCAGCTCGGTGCTAGGAGATACGCAGTATTTT. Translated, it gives CASSSVLGDTQYF.

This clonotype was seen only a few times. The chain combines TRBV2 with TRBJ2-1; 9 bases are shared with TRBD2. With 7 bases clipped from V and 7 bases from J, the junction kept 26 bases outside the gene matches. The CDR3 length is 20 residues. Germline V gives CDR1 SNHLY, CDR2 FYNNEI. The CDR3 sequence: CASTQLEASGNSGHRNEQFF. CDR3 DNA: TGTGCCAGCACGCAATTGGAAGCTAGCGGGAATTCGGGACACAGGAATGAGCAGTTCTTC.

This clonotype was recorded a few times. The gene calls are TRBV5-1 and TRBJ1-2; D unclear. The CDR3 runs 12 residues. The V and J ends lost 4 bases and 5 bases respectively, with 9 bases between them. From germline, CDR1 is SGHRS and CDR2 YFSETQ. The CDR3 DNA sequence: TGCGCCAGCAGCACAGAAGGATATGGCTACACCTTC. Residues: CASSTEGYGYTF.

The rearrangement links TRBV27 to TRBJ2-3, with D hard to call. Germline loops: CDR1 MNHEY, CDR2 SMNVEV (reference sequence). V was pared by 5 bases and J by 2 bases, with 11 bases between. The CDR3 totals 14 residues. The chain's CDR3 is CASSPRRDTDTQYF. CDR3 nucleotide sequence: TGTGCCAGCAGTCCCCGAAGAGACACAGATACGCAGTATTTT.